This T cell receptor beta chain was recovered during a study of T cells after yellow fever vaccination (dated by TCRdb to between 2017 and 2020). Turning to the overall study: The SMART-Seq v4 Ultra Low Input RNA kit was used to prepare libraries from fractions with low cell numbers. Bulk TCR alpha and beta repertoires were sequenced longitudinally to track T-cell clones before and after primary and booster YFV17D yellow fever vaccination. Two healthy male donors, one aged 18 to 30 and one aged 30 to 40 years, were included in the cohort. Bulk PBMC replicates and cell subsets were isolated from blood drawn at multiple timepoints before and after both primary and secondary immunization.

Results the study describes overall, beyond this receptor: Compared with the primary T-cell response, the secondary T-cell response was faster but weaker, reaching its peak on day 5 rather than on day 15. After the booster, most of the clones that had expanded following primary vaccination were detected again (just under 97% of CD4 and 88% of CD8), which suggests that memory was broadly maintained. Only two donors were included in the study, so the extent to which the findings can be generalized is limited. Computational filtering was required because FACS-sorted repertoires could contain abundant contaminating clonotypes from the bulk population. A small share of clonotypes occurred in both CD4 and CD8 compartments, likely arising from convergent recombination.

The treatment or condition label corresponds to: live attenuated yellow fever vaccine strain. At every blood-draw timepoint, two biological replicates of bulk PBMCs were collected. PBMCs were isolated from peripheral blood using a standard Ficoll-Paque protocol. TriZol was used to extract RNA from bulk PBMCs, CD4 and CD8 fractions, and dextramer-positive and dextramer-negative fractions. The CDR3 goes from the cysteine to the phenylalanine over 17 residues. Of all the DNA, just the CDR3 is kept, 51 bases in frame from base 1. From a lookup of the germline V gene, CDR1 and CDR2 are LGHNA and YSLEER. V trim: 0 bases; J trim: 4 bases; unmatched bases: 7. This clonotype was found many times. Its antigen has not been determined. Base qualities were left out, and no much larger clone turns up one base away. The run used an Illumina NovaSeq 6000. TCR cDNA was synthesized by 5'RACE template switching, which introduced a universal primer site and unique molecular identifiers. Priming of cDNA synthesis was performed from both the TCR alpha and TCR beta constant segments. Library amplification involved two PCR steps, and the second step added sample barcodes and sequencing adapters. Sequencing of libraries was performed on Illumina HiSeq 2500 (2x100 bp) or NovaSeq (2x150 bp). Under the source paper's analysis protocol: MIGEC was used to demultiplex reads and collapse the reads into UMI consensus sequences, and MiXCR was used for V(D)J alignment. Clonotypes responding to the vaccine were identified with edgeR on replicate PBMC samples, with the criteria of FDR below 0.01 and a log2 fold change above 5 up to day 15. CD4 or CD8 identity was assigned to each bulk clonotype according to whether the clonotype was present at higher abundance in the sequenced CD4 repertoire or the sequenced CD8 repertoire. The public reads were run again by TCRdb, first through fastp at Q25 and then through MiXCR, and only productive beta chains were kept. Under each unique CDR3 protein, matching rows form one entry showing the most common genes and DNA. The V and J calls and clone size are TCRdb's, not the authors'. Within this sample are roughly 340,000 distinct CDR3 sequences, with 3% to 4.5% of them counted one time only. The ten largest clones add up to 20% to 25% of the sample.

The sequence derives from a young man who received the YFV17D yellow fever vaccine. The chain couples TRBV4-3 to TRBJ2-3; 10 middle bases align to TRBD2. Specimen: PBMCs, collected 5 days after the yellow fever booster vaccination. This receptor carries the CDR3 CASSQDTAGGTPDTQYF. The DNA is TGCGCCAGCAGCCAAGATACAGCGGGGGGGACCCCAGATACGCAGTATTTT.